This TCR beta chain came from a study of blood T cells in healthy people across ages. The CDR3 is 16 residues long. Germline trimming cut 1 base from V and 5 bases from J; bases unmatched to any gene: 7. Peripheral blood was drawn, ten milliliters per donor. For this clonotype: Its antigen is unidentified.

Study results and limitations: Roughly linearly, TCR beta diversity per million T cells fell as age increased. The donors' CMV status was not determined, possibly confounding changes in expanded clonotypes.

The use of a sample-barcoded 5' primer and a J-beta primer mix characterized a second PCR of about 7 to 12 cycles. Each cDNA was tagged by a template-switch adaptor containing 12 random nucleotides. TCRdb re-derived calls from the 5' RACE reads in MiXCR, one entry per CDR3 protein. The repertoire holds approximately 2,000,000 distinct CDR3 sequences, with 39% as singletons. The J gene is TRBJ2-3, the V gene TRBV12-3 or TRBV12-4, with 9 bases lining up with TRBD2. This receptor was obtained from a human donor in good health. The specimen sequenced was blood. In DNA form, the CDR3 reads TGTGCCAGCAGTTTAGAGGCGGGAGGGATAATAGATACGCAGTATTTT. Translated: CASSLEAGGIIDTQYF.